The T cell receptor (beta chain) under discussion was sequenced for a study of CD8 T cells in Susac syndrome. CD8+ and CD4+ T cells from blood underwent TCR beta sequencing. In the multiple sclerosis control group, patients were treatment-naive and had stable or active relapsing-remitting disease. General study results and limits: The authors acknowledged that their TCR sequencing and HLA analysis involved a relatively small number of individuals.

When the RNA was reverse transcribed, random hexamers were used with an input of roughly 0.45 to 1 ug. The immunoSEQ assay covered 54 Vbeta and 13 Jbeta segments for CDR3. Using its own MiXCR run on the immunoSEQ multiplex PCR reads, TCRdb lists one record per CDR3 protein. The sample carries 350,000 to 550,000 distinct CDR3 sequences, 75% to 90% recorded once. Comments on this clonotype: Its antigen is unknown.

The germline gives CDR1 MNHEY, CDR2 SMNVEV (reference sequence). The CDR3 runs to 14 residues. V gave up 7 bases and J gave up 0 bases, with 7 bases separating them. V gene TRBV27 combines with J gene TRBJ2-6; D remains unclear. This TCR came from a human donor with multiple sclerosis. Input material: CD8+ T cells from PBMCs. CDR3 region: CASIKSSGANVLTF. CDR3 sequence (DNA): TGTGCCAGCATCAAAAGCTCTGGGGCCAACGTCCTGACTTTC.